The rows below give T cell receptor beta chains drawn from one sample of a study of blood T cell repertoires in COVID-19. Repertoires were generated with immunoSEQ multiplex PCR, while TCRdb's copy carries only in-frame clones and drops some. The repertoire holds about 480,000 clones, with roughly 90% as singletons. The material sequenced was PBMCs or T cells enriched from blood (not recorded which). The receptors were gathered from a woman aged 40 to 50 who had recovered from COVID-19. The CDR3 runs from the conserved cysteine through the conserved F or W.

v_call cdr3_aa
TRBV5-6 CASRLDSDTQYF
TRBV7-9 CASSLGGAENTEAFF
TRBV5-1 CASSQRVFGDTQYF
TRBV18 CASSPSVSSGRFFYNEQFF
TRBV18 CASSPTGGWDNEQFF
TRBV28 CASSWGPRGTGANVLTF
TRBV6-5 CASTSGGVGYEQYF
TRBV27 CASSLVSGNTIYF
TRBV11-3 CASSLKGTSGSANMYNEQFF
TRBV5-6 CASSWTDKYYEQYF
TRBV19 CASSMPRYSLNYGYTF
TRBV19 CASGEDQPQHF
TRBV19 CASSIGSGNYEQYF
TRBV6-4 CASNFRGAKNIQYF
TRBV7-2 CASSSQPGQIQYF
TRBV13 CASSLDRTSLEQYF
TRBV6-6 CASSGRDTGNEKLFF
TRBV29-1 CSVVGQNGYTF
TRBV6-5 CASKPDRARGYTF
TRBV2 CASSQRPSYEQYF
TRBV5-4 CASSLGGTDPQETQYF
TRBV19 CASSTWDIEGGYTF
TRBV3-1/TRBV3-2 CASSQPYTEAFF
TRBV7-2 CASSLKGLMSSYEQYF
TRBV6-2/TRBV6-3 CASSYGTGLSSYEQYF
TRBV11-3 CASSSWTGSGSGDGELFF
TRBV10-3 CAIKGWGSISGNTIYF
TRBV30 CAWSVTGRFSNQPQHF
TRBV7-8 CASSLDWRGADEQFF
TRBV27 CASSPRGGVSNQPQHF
TRBV28 CASSPTGSGNTIYF
TRBV4-3 CASSPGQGVSYEQYF
TRBV2 CASSDRGRDQPQHF
TRBV7-9 CASSLYYRDDTEAFF
TRBV18 CASTRTSGSQYEQFF
TRBV5-1 CASSLEGPGAGEQYF
TRBV7-9 CASSLGGIYTDTQYF
TRBV5-4 CASSPMGGGNIQYF
TRBV6-5 CASSWDTRNTEAFF
TRBV2 CASSLQTNQPQHF
TRBV11-2 CASSLGLTNEQYF
TRBV6-2/TRBV6-3 CASSYSAGTGDNQPQHF
TRBV2 CASRELAGGGDTQYF
TRBV6-1 CASSESYTEAFF
TRBV13 CASSLDGQPQHF
TRBV14 CASSQEDQGVTEAFF
TRBV10-2 CASTGDYSYEQYF
TRBV6-5 CASRLQPNTGELFF
TRBV7-9 CASSLGGQGAGYGYTF
TRBV4-1 CASSQASVNTGELFF
TRBV30 CAWSVLEKLFF
TRBV11-2 CASSLGTDNGYTF
TRBV5-1 CASATSAGELFF
TRBV6-1 CASSVDPTGGNEKLFF
TRBV4-1 CASSQDIGKGTGIRAFF
TRBV25-1 CASSPTVTGGYTF
TRBV24-1 CATSDSGEGLGARGYTF
TRBV27 CASSLNREGNQPQHF
TRBV5-1 CASSLVGATHNEQFF
TRBV6-5 CASSHRGVEAFF